The 26 T cell receptor beta chains below all came from one sample that was sequenced in a study of shared clonotypes between healthy human individuals. Here immunoSEQ multiplex PCR was the method, and the copy in TCRdb shows in-frame clones only, minus some. The data show under 85,000 clones, around 57% seen once. The source material was memory CD8+ T cells sorted from blood. This sample's subset: CD45RO+ cells pooled with CCR7-negative TemRA cells. These receptor sequences come from a man aged 25 to 45 in good health.

This clone was picked up many times. The CDR3 loop is CASSYEARGNTEAFF. The CDR3 DNA reads as TGTGCCAGCAGTTACGAGGCCAGGGGGAATACTGAAGCTTTCTTT. V gene TRBV6-6 combines with J gene TRBJ1-1, with 7 bases aligning to TRBD1. CDR3 size: 15 residues. The germline gives CDR1 MNHNY, CDR2 SVGAGI (reference sequence). Trimming took 2 bases from V and 5 from J; bases not matched to a gene: 8.

V and J are TRBV27 and TRBJ1-5, with D possibly matching TRBD1 (6 bases). The germline CDR1 and CDR2 sequences are MNHEY and SMNVEV (reference sequence). The V end was cut by 4 bases, the J end by 5 bases, with 12 bases between. CDR3 length equals 14 residues. CDR3 coding DNA: TGTGCCAGCAGTTCAACAGGGCTGGATCAGCCCCAGCATTTT. Amino acid sequence: CASSSTGLDQPQHF.

The chain recombines TRBV15 with TRBJ2-1; tentatively, D is TRBD1 (6 bases). The CDR3 length is 13 residues. V lost 0 bases and J lost 16, with 16 bases in between. Germline CDR1 is LNHNV and CDR2 is YYDKDF (reference sequence). This CDR3 is CATSRDIGRGCFF. The CDR3, as DNA: TGTGCCACCAGCAGAGATATTGGCAGGGGTTGTTTCTTC.

The chain employs TRBV2 and TRBJ2-7; 12 nucleotides match TRBD2. CDR3 length: 15 residues. Germline-derived CDR1 and CDR2 are SNHLY and FYNNEI. V shed 1 base and J 7 bases; nucleotides not matched to a gene: 5. The CDR3 protein is CASSEDVTSGREQYF. The CDR3 bases are TGTGCCAGCAGTGAAGACGTTACTAGCGGGAGGGAGCAGTACTTC.

The chain is built from TRBV6-4 and TRBJ2-1, with 7 bases that match TRBD2. Germline V gene data show CDR1 as MRHNA and CDR2 as SNTAGT. The CDR3 sequence is 14 residues long. The junction had 11 bases not matched to a gene; V was cut back by 8 bases and J by 7 bases. The DNA for the CDR3 is TGTGCCAGCCAGCGGGACTCCTCTTGGAATGAGCAGTTCTTC. Its translation is CASQRDSSWNEQFF.

The V gene is TRBV18, the J gene TRBJ1-2, with TRBD1 matching over 7 bases. The germline CDR1 and CDR2 sequences are KGHSH and LQKENI. The CDR3 is made up of 13 amino acids. Unmatched junction bases numbered 3, after V lost 6 bases and J lost 2 bases. CDR3 region: CASSQGQNYGYTF. The CDR3 DNA sequence: TGTGCCAGCTCCCAGGGACAGAACTATGGCTACACCTTC. The full variable domain, its missing parts supplied by reference TRBV18 and TRBJ1-2, is NAGVMQNPRHLVRRRGQEARLRCSPMKGHSHVYWYRQLPEEGLKFMVYLQKENIIDESGMPKERFSAEFPKEGPSILRIQQVVRGDSAAYFCASSQGQNYGYTFGSGTRLTVV.

In its sample, this clone was seen many times. This chain uses TRBV1 with TRBJ2-7; the table's D call TRBD2 went unverified against the DNA. TRBV1 is flagged as a pseudogene. This CDR3 has 20 residues. This CDR3 is CTSSHVQRTSGSLYSYEQYF. DNA for the CDR3: TGCACCAGCAGCCATGTACAAAGGACTAGCGGGAGCCTATACTCCTACGAGCAGTACTTC.

V gene TRBV7-8 combines with J gene TRBJ2-7; possibly TRBD1 for D (5 bases). The CDR3 is 13 residues long. Trimming stripped 5 bases from V and 2 bases from J, with 10 bases between. Germline V lookup: CDR1 SGHVS, CDR2 FQNEAQ. The CDR3, as DNA: TGTGCCAGCAGCGACAGCGTGACCTACGAGCAGTACTTC. This gives the protein CASSDSVTYEQYF.

This clone was observed a handful of times. The chain joins TRBV7-6 to TRBJ2-7; D remains unclear. The CDR3 loop spans 12 amino acids. The V end was cut by 5 bases, the J end by 3 bases, with 8 bases between. The germline gives CDR1 SGHVS, CDR2 FNYEAQ. The CDR3 region is CASSPSGYEQYF. CDR3 in DNA: TGTGCCAGCAGCCCCTCGGGCTACGAGCAGTACTTC.

In its sample, this clone was seen a few times. The V and J genes are TRBV7-8 and TRBJ2-7; D call uncertain. The CDR3 totals 13 residues. V shed 6 bases and J shed 5 bases, with 14 bases lying between them. Germline V CDR1 and CDR2: SGHVS, FQNEAQ. For the CDR3, the DNA is TGTGCCAGCAGTCTCTACTCCCTCCACGAGCAGTACTTC. Translated, it gives CASSLYSLHEQYF.

The table lists this clone with many counts. The J gene is TRBJ2-1, the V gene TRBV2; D perhaps matches TRBD2 (6 bases). Trimming took off 5 bases at V and 4 bases at J, with 15 bases between the two ends. From germline, CDR1 is SNHLY and CDR2 FYNNEI. This CDR3 region has 15 residues. This chain's CDR3 is CASSFSPGTYNEQFF. As DNA, the CDR3 is TGTGCCAGCAGTTTCAGCCCCGGGACTTACAATGAGCAGTTCTTC. The full variable domain, completed using reference TRBV2 and TRBJ2-1, is EPEVTQTPSHQVTQMGQEVILRCVPISNHLYFYWYRQILGQKVEFLVSFYNNEISEKSEIFDDQFSVERPDGSNFTLKIRSTKLEDSAMYFCASSFSPGTYNEQFFGPGTRLTVL.

This clone was counted a few times. V and J are TRBV28 and TRBJ2-1; 9 bases match TRBD1. V lost 7 bases, J lost 7 bases, and 8 bases stayed unmatched. The CDR3 is 14 residues long. Germline V gene lookup returns CDR1 MDHEN and CDR2 SYDVKM. The CDR3 nucleotides read TGTGCCAGCAAGTCCGGGACAGGGATTAATGAGCAGTTCTTC. The encoded protein is CASKSGTGINEQFF.

The chain uses TRBV7-2 and TRBJ2-1, with a possible D match to TRBD2 (5 bases). The germline V and J ends were trimmed by 9 bases and 3 bases, with 24 bases remaining between them. Germline V gene lookup returns CDR1 SGHTA and CDR2 FQGNSA. This CDR3 has 17 residues. This CDR3 reads CASPPLLWEFFYNEQFF. CDR3 sequence (DNA): TGTGCCAGTCCACCTCTTTTGTGGGAGTTTTTCTACAATGAGCAGTTCTTC.

The chain uses TRBV29-1 and TRBJ2-2; D may be TRBD2 (5 bases). The CDR3 has 15 amino acids. Deletions cut 5 bases from V and 3 bases from J, with 16 bases between. CDR1 and CDR2 from the germline V gene are SQVTM and ANQGSEA. The CDR3 nucleotides are TGCAGCGTTCTACACCGTGGGAGCGACACCGGGGAGCTGTTTTTT. It translates to CSVLHRGSDTGELFF.

This chain uses TRBV28 with TRBJ2-7; weak D call: TRBD1 (6 bases). The ends were cut back, 6 bases at V and 4 bases at J, with 13 bases in the middle. CDR1 is MDHEN, CDR2 SYDVKM, per germline. The CDR3 length is 13 residues. CDR3 in amino acids: CASRPGHSYEQYF. The CDR3 DNA sequence: TGTGCCAGCAGACCGGGACATAGTTACGAGCAGTACTTC.

The chain combines TRBV21-1 with TRBJ2-3; the table's TRBD1 call for D was not verified on the DNA. TRBV21-1 is an annotated pseudogene. This CDR3 has 14 amino acids. CDR3 amino acids: CASSKGLRPGTQYF. CDR3 DNA: TGTGCCAGCAGCAAAGGTCTCCGGCCAGGTACGCAGTATTTT.

Only a few counts were recorded for this clone. This sequence joins TRBV5-1 and TRBJ2-1; TRBD2 matches at 13 bases. Germline CDR1 SGHRS, CDR2 YFSETQ. The CDR3 has 17 amino acids. The ends lost 3 bases at V and 2 bases at J; junction bases unmatched: 5. The CDR3 nucleotides read TGCGCCAGCAGCTCCGGGACTAGCGGGGATACCTACAATGAGCAGTTCTTC. It encodes CASSSGTSGDTYNEQFF.

The chain employs TRBV5-4 and TRBJ1-1; D call uncertain. The CDR3 runs to 17 residues. Germline V CDR1 and CDR2: SGHNT, YYREEE (reference sequence). Trimming cost V 0 bases and J 1 base, with 16 bases left between them. This CDR3 is CASSLVLGLQPNTEAFF. DNA of the CDR3: TGTGCCAGCAGCTTGGTGTTAGGGTTGCAGCCGAACACTGAAGCTTTCTTT. The full variable domain, completed using reference TRBV5-4 and TRBJ1-1, is ETGVTQSPTHLIKTRGQQVTLRCSSQSGHNTVSWYQQALGQGPQFIFQYYREEENGRGNFPPRFSGLQFPNYSSELNVNALELDDSALYLCASSLVLGLQPNTEAFFGQGTRLTVV.

V gene TRBV6-1 combines with J gene TRBJ2-6, with D possibly being TRBD1 (5 bases). CDR1 and CDR2 (germline): MNHNS, SASEGT. The germline V and J ends were trimmed by 4 bases and 0 bases, with 13 bases remaining between them. This CDR3 has 17 amino acids. For the CDR3, the DNA is TGTGCCAGCAGTGTATGGACAACATCCTCTGGGGCCAACGTCCTGACTTTC. Its protein is CASSVWTTSSGANVLTF.

This clone was recorded many times. The chain recombines TRBV6-5 with TRBJ2-7; D is unresolved. This CDR3 has 12 amino acids. V lost 2 bases and J lost 5, with 7 bases in between. The germline CDR1 and CDR2 sequences are MNHEY and SVGAGI. CDR3 coding DNA: TGTGCCAGCAGTTACGCCTTCCACGAGCAGTACTTC. Its translation: CASSYAFHEQYF.

This clone was seen a single time. CDR3 DNA: TGTGCCAGCAGCTTAGGAATAGATACTGAAGAGACCCAGTACTTC. Residues: CASSLGIDTEETQYF. The rearrangement uses TRBV7-9 and TRBJ2-5; no clear D gene. The V end lost 1 base, the J end lost 3 bases, and 12 bases lay between the germline ends. Germline V gene lookup returns CDR1 SEHNR and CDR2 FQNEAQ (reference sequence). CDR3 length: 15 residues.

The rearrangement links TRBV18 to TRBJ1-3; unclear D gene. The ends were cut back, 3 bases at V and 0 bases at J, with 9 bases in the middle. Germline CDR1 reads KGHSH; CDR2 reads LQKENI. The CDR3 length is 15 residues. The CDR3 DNA follows: TGTGCCAGCTCACCGCGGACCAACTCTGGAAACACCATATATTTT. Translating it yields CASSPRTNSGNTIYF.

The chain has TRBV7-2 and TRBJ2-1; D not resolved. This CDR3 is 16 amino acids long. Trimming pared 5 bases from V and 0 bases from J, leaving 14 bases between. Germline lookup yields CDR1 SGHTA and CDR2 FQGNSA. CDR3 in DNA: TGTGCCAGCAGCCCCGGTGGGCCACGCTCCTACAATGAGCAGTTCTTC. Its protein is CASSPGGPRSYNEQFF. Using reference TRBV7-2 and TRBJ2-1 for the parts outside the CDR3, the full variable domain is GAGVSQSPSNKVTEKGKDVELRCDPISGHTALYWYRQSLGQGLEFLIYFQGNSAPDKSGLPSDRFSAERTGGSVSTLTIQRTQQEDSAVYLCASSPGGPRSYNEQFFGPGTRLTVL.

The rearrangement links TRBV29-1 to TRBJ1-1; D is ambiguous. The V end lost 6 bases, the J end lost 3 bases, and 8 bases lay between the germline ends. Germline-derived CDR1 and CDR2 are SQVTM and ANQGSEA. This CDR3 has 11 amino acids. CDR3 loop: CSVIRDTEAFF. The CDR3 DNA sequence: TGCAGCGTCATCCGTGACACTGAAGCTTTCTTT.

There are a few counts of this clone. Additional DNA sequences in this sample encode the identical CDR3. The rearrangement uses TRBV7-9 and TRBJ2-7, with D possibly matching TRBD2 (6 bases). The CDR3 covers 13 residues. Germline CDR1 reads SEHNR; CDR2 reads FQNEAQ (reference sequence). V was trimmed by 5 bases and J by 7 bases, leaving 15 bases between them. The CDR3 DNA reads as TGTGCCAGCAGCCGCAGCGGTCGGGGGGAGCAGTACTTC. This translates into CASSRSGRGEQYF. Variable domain in full (rest from reference TRBV7-9 and TRBJ2-7): DTGVSQNPRHKITKRGQNVTFRCDPISEHNRLYWYRQTLGQGPEFLTYFQNEAQLEKSRLLSDRFSAERPKGSFSTLEIQRTEQGDSAMYLCASSRSGRGEQYFGPGTRLTVT.

This clone was seen ten or more times. This chain uses TRBV29-1 with TRBJ2-1, with 12 bases aligning to TRBD2. J gave up 6 bases and V 4 bases, and 1 base lay outside the gene matches. The CDR3 has 13 amino acids. The germline V gene has CDR1 SQVTM and CDR2 ANQGSEA. The CDR3 region is CSVASGRANEQFF. The CDR3 DNA is TGCAGCGTTGCTAGCGGGAGGGCCAATGAGCAGTTCTTC.